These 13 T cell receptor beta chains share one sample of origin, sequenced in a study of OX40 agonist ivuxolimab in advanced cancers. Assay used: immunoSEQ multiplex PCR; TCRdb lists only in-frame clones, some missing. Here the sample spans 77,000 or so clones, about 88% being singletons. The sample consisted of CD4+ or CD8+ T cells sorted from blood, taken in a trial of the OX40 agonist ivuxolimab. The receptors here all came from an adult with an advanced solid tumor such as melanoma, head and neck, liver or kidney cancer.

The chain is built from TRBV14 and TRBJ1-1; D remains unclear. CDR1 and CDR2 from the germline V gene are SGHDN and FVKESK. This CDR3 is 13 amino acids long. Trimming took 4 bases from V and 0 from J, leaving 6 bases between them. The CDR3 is CASSRNMNTEAFF. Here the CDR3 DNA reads TGTGCCAGCAGCCGAAACATGAACACTGAAGCTTTCTTT.

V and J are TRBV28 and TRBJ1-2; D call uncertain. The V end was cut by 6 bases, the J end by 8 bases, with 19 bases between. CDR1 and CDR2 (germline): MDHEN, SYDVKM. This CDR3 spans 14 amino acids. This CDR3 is CASRRSTRAGGYTF. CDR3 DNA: TGTGCCAGCAGACGTTCAACACGTGCCGGGGGCTACACCTTC.

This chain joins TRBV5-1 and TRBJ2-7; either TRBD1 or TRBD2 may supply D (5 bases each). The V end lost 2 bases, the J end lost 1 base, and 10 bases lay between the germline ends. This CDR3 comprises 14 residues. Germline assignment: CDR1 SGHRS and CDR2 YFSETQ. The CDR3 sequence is CASSFRDGSYEQYF. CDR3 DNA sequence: TGCGCCAGCAGCTTCCGGGACGGATCCTACGAGCAGTACTTC.

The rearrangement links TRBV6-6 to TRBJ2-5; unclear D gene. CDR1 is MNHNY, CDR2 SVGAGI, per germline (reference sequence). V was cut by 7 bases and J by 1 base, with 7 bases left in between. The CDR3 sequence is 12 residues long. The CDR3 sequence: CASKRSQETQYF. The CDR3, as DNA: TGTGCCAGCAAACGAAGCCAAGAGACCCAGTACTTC.

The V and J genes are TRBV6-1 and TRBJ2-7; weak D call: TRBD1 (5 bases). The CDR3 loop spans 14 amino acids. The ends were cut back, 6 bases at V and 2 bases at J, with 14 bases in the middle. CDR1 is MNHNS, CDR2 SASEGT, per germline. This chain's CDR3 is CASRDPDIAYEQYF. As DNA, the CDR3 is TGTGCCAGCAGAGACCCGGACATAGCCTACGAGCAGTACTTC.

Here the CDR3 DNA reads TGTGCCAGCAGCTCCCAAGGGAGAGCCGGGGCCAACGTCCTGACTTTC. This gives the protein CASSSQGRAGANVLTF. V usage is TRBV9 and J usage is TRBJ2-6; the D gene is possibly TRBD2 (5 bases). Trimming took off 4 bases at V and 4 bases at J, with 15 bases between the two ends. Germline lookup yields CDR1 SGDLS and CDR2 YYNGEE. The CDR3 is 16 amino acids.

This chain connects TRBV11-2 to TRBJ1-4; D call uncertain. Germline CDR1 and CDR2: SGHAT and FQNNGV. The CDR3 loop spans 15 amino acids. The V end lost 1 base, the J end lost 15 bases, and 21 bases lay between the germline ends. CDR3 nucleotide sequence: TGTGCCAGCAGCTTAGCATGGATGACCGGCTCTAGGGTGTTTTTT. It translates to CASSLAWMTGSRVFF. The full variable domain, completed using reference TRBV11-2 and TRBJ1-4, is EAGVAQSPRYKIIEKRQSVAFWCNPISGHATLYWYQQILGQGPKLLIQFQNNGVVDDSQLPKDRFSAERLKGVDSTLKIQPAKLEDSAVYLCASSLAWMTGSRVFFGSGTQLSVL.

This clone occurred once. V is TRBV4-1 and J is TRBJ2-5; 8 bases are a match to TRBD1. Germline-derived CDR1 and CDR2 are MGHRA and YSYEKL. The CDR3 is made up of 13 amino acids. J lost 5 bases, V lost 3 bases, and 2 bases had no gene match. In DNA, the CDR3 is TGCGCCAGCAGCCAGAGACAGGGGGAGACCCAGTACTTC. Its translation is CASSQRQGETQYF.

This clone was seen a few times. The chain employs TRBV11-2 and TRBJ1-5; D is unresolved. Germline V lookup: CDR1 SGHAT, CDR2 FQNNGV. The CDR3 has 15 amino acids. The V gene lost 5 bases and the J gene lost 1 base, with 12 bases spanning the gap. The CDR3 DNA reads TGTGCCAGCAGCGAGATCAGAAAGAGCAATCAGCCCCAGCATTTT. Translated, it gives CASSEIRKSNQPQHF.

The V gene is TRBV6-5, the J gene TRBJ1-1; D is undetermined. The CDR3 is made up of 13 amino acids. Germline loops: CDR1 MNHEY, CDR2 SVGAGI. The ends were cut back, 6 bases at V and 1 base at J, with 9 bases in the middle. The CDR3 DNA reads TGTGCCAGCAGCCTCGGGCGGAACACTGAAGCTTTCTTT. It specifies CASSLGRNTEAFF.

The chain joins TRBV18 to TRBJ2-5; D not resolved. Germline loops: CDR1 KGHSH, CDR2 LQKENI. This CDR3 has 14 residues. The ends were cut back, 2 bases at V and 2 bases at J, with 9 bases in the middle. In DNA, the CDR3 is TGTGCCAGCTCACCATCCGCTGAACAAGAGACCCAGTACTTC. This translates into CASSPSAEQETQYF.

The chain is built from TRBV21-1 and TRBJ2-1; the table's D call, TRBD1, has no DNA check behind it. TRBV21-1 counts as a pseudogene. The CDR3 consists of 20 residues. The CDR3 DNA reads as TGTGTGAGGGGAACCCGCCCACACCCAAACCGGGACAGGGGGACCGATGAGCAGTTCTTC. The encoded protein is CVRGTRPHPNRDRGTDEQFF.

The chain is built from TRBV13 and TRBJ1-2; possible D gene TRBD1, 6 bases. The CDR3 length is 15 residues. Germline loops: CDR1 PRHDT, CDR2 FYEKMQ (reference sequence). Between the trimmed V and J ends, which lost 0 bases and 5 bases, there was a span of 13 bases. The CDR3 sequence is CASSLGGGLGYGYTF. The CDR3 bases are TGTGCCAGCAGCTTAGGCGGGGGGCTGGGATATGGCTACACCTTC.